The 2 T cell receptor beta chains below all came from one sample that was sequenced in a study of T-cell memory formation after mild COVID-19. TCRdb fed the 5' RACE reads into MiXCR, producing one record per CDR3 protein. This table holds about 350,000 distinct CDR3 sequences, about an eighth found once. Sequenced material: PBMCs or a T cell subset sorted from them (not recorded which). The receptors here all came from a man between 18 and 29 years old who had mild COVID-19 (a few samples of this study predate the infection). Cell type and time point are not known.

The rearrangement joins TRBV6-5 to TRBJ2-3; 9 bases are shared with TRBD1. The CDR3 runs to 14 residues. Germline V gives CDR1 MNHEY, CDR2 SVGAGI. V shed 6 bases, J shed 3 bases, and the junction held 4 bases outside the gene matches. CDR3 sequence reads: CASSWDRVTDTQYF. The CDR3 DNA reads as TGTGCCAGCAGCTGGGACAGGGTGACAGATACGCAGTATTTT.

The V gene is TRBV7-2, the J gene TRBJ1-1; 8 nucleotides match TRBD1. Germline V CDR1 and CDR2: SGHTA, FQGNSA. V shed 3 bases, J shed 2 bases, and the junction held 5 bases outside the gene matches. The CDR3 spans 15 residues. In nucleotides, the CDR3 is TGTGCCAGCAGCTTCTCCAGGGGGCCTAACACTGAAGCTTTCTTT. It codes for CASSFSRGPNTEAFF.